Listed here are 2 T cell receptor beta chains from one sample, sequenced in a study of T and B cells in COVID-19 patients. Multiplex PCR with BIOMED2 TRB-A/B primer pools amplified TRB rearrangements. Using its own MiXCR run on the multiplex PCR reads, TCRdb lists one record per CDR3 protein. The table includes about 10,000 distinct CDR3 sequences, around 28% detected once. From blood, roughly 250-550 ng of genomic DNA served as TRB template. Sequencing was done on a sample of blood. Receptors originate from a human donor who had recovered from COVID-19.

The chain employs TRBV7-9 and TRBJ2-6, with unresolved D. The V end lost 1 base, the J end lost 6 bases, and 4 bases lay between the germline ends. Germline CDR1 reads SEHNR; CDR2 reads FQNEAQ (reference sequence). The CDR3 length is 13 residues. The CDR3 spells CASSLGVANVLTF. The CDR3, as DNA: TGTGCCAGCAGCTTAGGGGTGGCCAACGTCCTGACTTTC.

This clonotype was observed a few times. The CDR3: CASSLGQGQNSPLHF. CDR3 nucleotide sequence: TGTGCCAGCTCACTAGGACAGGGACAAAATTCACCCCTCCACTTT. The chain employs TRBV18 and TRBJ1-6; 8 positions match TRBD1. The germline CDR1 and CDR2 sequences are KGHSH and LQKENI. The ends lost 4 bases at V and 7 bases at J; junction bases unmatched: 6. CDR3 length: 15 residues.